The 17 T cell receptor beta chains reported below all come from one sample, sequenced in a study of T cells in Graves' hyperthyroidism and ophthalmopathy. The source material, RNA transcripts, was used to amplify TCR beta CDR3 regions. An initial round of RT-PCR targeting the TCR CDR3 relied on the HTBI primer set. TCRdb re-called the multiplex PCR reads through MiXCR, storing one row per CDR3 protein. The repertoire includes about 300,000 distinct CDR3 sequences, roughly 19% of them detected once, and approximately 37% sits in the top ten. The sample comprised blood. The receptors derive from a man aged 45 to 65 with Graves' ophthalmopathy.

Only one count was recorded for this clonotype. The V call is TRBV20-1, the J call TRBJ2-5; possibly TRBD1 or TRBD2 for D (5 bases each). This CDR3 contains 11 residues. CDR1 is DFQATT, CDR2 SNEGSKA, per germline (reference sequence). Trimming removed 5 bases from V and 1 base from J, with 5 bases in between. The CDR3 DNA reads as TGCAGTGCTGGGGGCCAAGAGACCCAGTACTTC. Encoded protein: CSAGGQETQYF.

This clonotype was detected only a few times. The CDR3 region has the DNA TGTGCCAGCAGCCCCACGACCGGGACCAACTATGGCTACACCTTC. This gives the protein CASSPTTGTNYGYTF. The chain is built from TRBV28 and TRBJ1-2, with TRBD1 as a possible D gene (5 bases). The CDR3 extends over 15 amino acids. Trimming pared 6 bases from V and 2 bases from J, leaving 16 bases between. The germline gives CDR1 MDHEN, CDR2 SYDVKM.

This clonotype was detected only a few times. This may be a read error, as it is one base from a much larger clone. The V call is TRBV11-1, the J call TRBJ2-7; 11 nucleotides align to TRBD2. The CDR3 is 20 residues long. Germline loops: CDR1 SGHAT, CDR2 FQDESV (reference sequence). The CDR3 DNA follows: TGTGCCGGCAGCCCCCGATTCGGGACTAGCGGTCAAAGCGAAGTCTACGAGCAGTACTTC. It yields the protein CAGSPRFGTSGQSEVYEQYF.

In its sample, this clonotype was seen a few times. This chain joins TRBV20-1 and TRBJ2-6; possibly TRBD1 for D (6 bases). Trimming removed 6 bases at V and 1 base at J, with 7 bases between. Germline-derived CDR1 and CDR2 are DFQATT and SNEGSKA (reference sequence). The CDR3 contains 13 residues. CDR3 region: CSARGSGANVLTF. CDR3 nucleotides: TGCAGTGCCAGGGGATCTGGGGCCAACGTCCTGACTTTC.

This rearrangement joins TRBV19 to TRBJ2-7; 7 bases are a match to TRBD2. Germline-derived CDR1 and CDR2 are LNHDA and SQIVND (reference sequence). CDR3 length equals 13 residues. Trimming removed 8 bases from V and 2 bases from J; junction bases left unmatched: 6. The CDR3 is CASGLDSTYEQYF. CDR3 in DNA: TGTGCCAGTGGACTAGACAGTACCTACGAGCAGTACTTC.

This clonotype was seen at least ten times. V is TRBV11-3 and J is TRBJ2-7; 13 positions match TRBD2. The CDR3 contains 17 residues. CDR1 SGHNT and CDR2 YENEEA come from the germline V gene. After removal of 0 bases from V and 4 bases from J, the junction contained 6 bases not matched to a gene. The CDR3 nucleotides are TGTGCCAGCAGCTTAGAACTAGCGGGAGGGGGCCGATACGAGCAGTACTTC. It yields the protein CASSLELAGGGRYEQYF.

This clonotype was counted many times. V gene TRBV11-2 combines with J gene TRBJ2-1; TRBD2 matches at 9 bases. V shed 5 bases, J shed 4 bases, and the junction held 15 bases outside the gene matches. Germline assignment: CDR1 SGHAT and CDR2 FQNNGV. The CDR3 totals 18 residues. The CDR3 sequence: CASSQSQYSGRRYNEQFF. Written as DNA, the CDR3 is TGTGCCAGCAGCCAATCTCAATATAGCGGGAGACGTTACAATGAGCAGTTCTTC.

This clonotype occurred a few times. The chain has TRBV14 and TRBJ2-7, with TRBD1 matching over 7 bases. V shed 4 bases and J 2 bases; nucleotides not matched to a gene: 11. From germline, CDR1 is SGHDN and CDR2 FVKESK. The CDR3 sequence is 16 residues long. In DNA form, the CDR3 reads TGTGCCAGCAGCCTGACAGGGTCTGTCGTAGCCTACGAGCAGTACTTC. It codes for CASSLTGSVVAYEQYF.

The V gene is TRBV11-2, the J gene TRBJ2-7, with D perhaps TRBD1 or TRBD2 (6 bases each). V lost 8 bases to trimming and J lost 6 bases, with 17 bases between them. Germline loops: CDR1 SGHAT, CDR2 FQNNGV. The CDR3 contains 13 residues. Written as DNA, the CDR3 is TGTGCCAGCGCTCAGGTTGGAGGGGGCGAGCAGTACTTC. Translating gives CASAQVGGGEQYF. Based on the CDR3 plus reference TRBV11-2 and TRBJ2-7, the full variable domain is EAGVAQSPRYKIIEKRQSVAFWCNPISGHATLYWYQQILGQGPKLLIQFQNNGVVDDSQLPKDRFSAERLKGVDSTLKIQPAKLEDSAVYLCASAQVGGGEQYFGPGTRLTVT.

The sample holds many counts of this clonotype. In DNA form, the CDR3 reads TGTGCCAGCAGCCACCGGACGGAACCGAACACTGAAGCTTTCTTT. Its translation: CASSHRTEPNTEAFF. The chain recombines TRBV7-8 with TRBJ1-1, with D unresolved. CDR1 and CDR2 (germline): SGHVS, FQNEAQ. V was cut by 5 bases and J by 1 base, with 14 bases left in between. This CDR3 region has 15 residues.

The genes are TRBV20-1 and TRBJ2-1, with TRBD2 matching over 7 bases. The CDR3 spans 14 residues. Germline V gene lookup returns CDR1 DFQATT and CDR2 SNEGSKA (reference sequence). V lost 7 bases and J lost 7; bases outside the gene matches: 13. The CDR3 DNA reads TGCAGTGGGAAGGTGGGAGGGAGTGGTAATGAGCAGTTCTTC. As protein: CSGKVGGSGNEQFF.

The V gene is TRBV7-9, the J gene TRBJ2-2; TRBD2 might be the D (6 bases). The CDR3 contains 14 residues. Germline V gene lookup returns CDR1 SEHNR and CDR2 FQNEAQ (reference sequence). V lost 5 bases and J 5 bases, leaving 12 bases between the germline ends. CDR3 residues: CASSPGLTTGELFF. The CDR3 DNA is TGTGCCAGCAGCCCGGGACTCACGACCGGGGAGCTGTTTTTT. The whole variable domain, filled in from reference TRBV7-9 and TRBJ2-2, reads DTGVSQNPRHKITKRGQNVTFRCDPISEHNRLYWYRQTLGQGPEFLTYFQNEAQLEKSRLLSDRFSAERPKGSFSTLEIQRTEQGDSAMYLCASSPGLTTGELFFGEGSRLTVL.

This clonotype has only a few counts. J is TRBJ1-2 and V is TRBV6-5; D ambiguous. The length of the CDR3 is 16 residues. CDR1 is MNHEY, CDR2 SVGAGI, per germline. The V end was cut by 0 bases, the J end by 1 base, with 12 bases between. The DNA of the CDR3 is TGTGCCAGCAGTTACTCCCCACAGTCTAATAACTATGGCTACACCTTC. It encodes CASSYSPQSNNYGYTF.

Many counts were recorded for this clonotype. The rearrangement links TRBV12-3 or TRBV12-4 to TRBJ2-7; 11 positions agree with TRBD2. J lost 5 bases, V lost 5 bases, and 8 bases had no gene match. The CDR3 loop spans 15 amino acids. This CDR3 reads CASSPSLAGVHEQYF. DNA for the CDR3: TGTGCCAGCAGTCCCTCACTAGCGGGGGTCCACGAGCAGTACTTC.

This clonotype has a count of ten or more. This chain links TRBV2 with TRBJ1-1; TRBD1 matches at 8 bases. The CDR3 is made up of 13 amino acids. Trimming at V came to 3 bases and at J to 8 bases, leaving 5 bases not matched to a gene. Per germline, CDR1 SNHLY and CDR2 FYNNEI. Here the CDR3 DNA reads TGTGCCAGCAGTGAGGTCGGGACAGGAGAAGCTTTCTTT. Residues: CASSEVGTGEAFF.

J is TRBJ1-6 and V is TRBV9, with D hard to call. Germline V lookup: CDR1 SGDLS, CDR2 YYNGEE. The CDR3 extends over 15 amino acids. Trimming pared 0 bases from V and 8 bases from J, leaving 12 bases between. Here the CDR3 DNA reads TGTGCCAGCAGCGTAGAGCCGGGTTGGGATTCACCCCTCCACTTT. Encoded protein: CASSVEPGWDSPLHF.

This clonotype was detected ten times or more. V and J are TRBV5-1 and TRBJ2-2; D may be TRBD1 (5 bases). Germline CDR1 reads SGHRS; CDR2 reads YFSETQ. This CDR3 has 14 amino acids. The V and J ends lost 7 bases and 6 bases respectively, with 16 bases between them. The CDR3 coding sequence is TGCGCCAGCGCAGGCGGTTCAGGGTCCGGGGAGCTGTTTTTT. Translation: CASAGGSGSGELFF.